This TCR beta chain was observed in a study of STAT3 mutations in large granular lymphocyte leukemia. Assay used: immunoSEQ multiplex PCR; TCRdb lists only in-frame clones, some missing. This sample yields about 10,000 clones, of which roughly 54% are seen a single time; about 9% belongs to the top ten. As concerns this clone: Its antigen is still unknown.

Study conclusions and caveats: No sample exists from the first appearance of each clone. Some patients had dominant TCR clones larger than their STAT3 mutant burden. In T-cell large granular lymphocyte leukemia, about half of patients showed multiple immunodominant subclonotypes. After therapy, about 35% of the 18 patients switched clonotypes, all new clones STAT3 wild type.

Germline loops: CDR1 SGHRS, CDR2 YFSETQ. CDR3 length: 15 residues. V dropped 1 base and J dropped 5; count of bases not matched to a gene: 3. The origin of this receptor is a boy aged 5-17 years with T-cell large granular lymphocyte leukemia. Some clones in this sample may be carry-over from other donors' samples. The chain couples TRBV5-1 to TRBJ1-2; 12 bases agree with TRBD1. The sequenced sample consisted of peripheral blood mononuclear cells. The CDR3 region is CASSLWDRGRYGYTF. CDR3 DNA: TGCGCCAGCAGCTTGTGGGACAGGGGGCGATATGGCTACACCTTC.